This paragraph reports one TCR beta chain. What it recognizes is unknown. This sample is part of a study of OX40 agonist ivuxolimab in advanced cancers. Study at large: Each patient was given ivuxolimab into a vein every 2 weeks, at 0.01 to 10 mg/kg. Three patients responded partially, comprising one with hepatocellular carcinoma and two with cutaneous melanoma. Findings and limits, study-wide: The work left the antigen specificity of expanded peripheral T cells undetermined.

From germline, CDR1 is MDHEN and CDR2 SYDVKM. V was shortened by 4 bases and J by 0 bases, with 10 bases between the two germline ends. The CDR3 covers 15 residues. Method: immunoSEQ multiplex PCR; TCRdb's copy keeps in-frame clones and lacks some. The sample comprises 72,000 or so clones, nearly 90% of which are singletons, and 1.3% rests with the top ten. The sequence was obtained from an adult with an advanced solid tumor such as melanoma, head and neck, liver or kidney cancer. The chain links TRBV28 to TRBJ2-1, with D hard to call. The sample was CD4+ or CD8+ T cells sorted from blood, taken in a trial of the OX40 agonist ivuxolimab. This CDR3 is CASSSLETSYNEQFF. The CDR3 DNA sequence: TGTGCCAGCAGTTCCCTAGAGACCTCCTACAATGAGCAGTTCTTC.